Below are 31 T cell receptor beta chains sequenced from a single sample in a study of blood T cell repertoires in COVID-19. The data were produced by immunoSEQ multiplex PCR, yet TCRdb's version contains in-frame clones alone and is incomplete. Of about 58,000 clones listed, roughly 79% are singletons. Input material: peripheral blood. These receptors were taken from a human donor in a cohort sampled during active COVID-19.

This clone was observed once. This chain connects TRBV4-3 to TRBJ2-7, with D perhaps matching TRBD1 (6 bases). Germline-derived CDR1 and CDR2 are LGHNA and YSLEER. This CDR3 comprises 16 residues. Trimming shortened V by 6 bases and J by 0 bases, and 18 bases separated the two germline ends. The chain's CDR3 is CASSQNQGSLSYEQYF. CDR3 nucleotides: TGCGCCAGCAGTCAAAATCAGGGGTCGCTCTCCTACGAGCAGTACTTC.

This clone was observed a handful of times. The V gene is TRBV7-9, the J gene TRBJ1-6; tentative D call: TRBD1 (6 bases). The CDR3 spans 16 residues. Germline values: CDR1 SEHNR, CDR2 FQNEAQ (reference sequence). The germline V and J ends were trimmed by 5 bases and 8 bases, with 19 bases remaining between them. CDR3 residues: CASSISDRLFDSPLHF. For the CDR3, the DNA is TGTGCCAGCAGCATATCAGACAGGCTATTTGATTCACCCCTCCACTTT.

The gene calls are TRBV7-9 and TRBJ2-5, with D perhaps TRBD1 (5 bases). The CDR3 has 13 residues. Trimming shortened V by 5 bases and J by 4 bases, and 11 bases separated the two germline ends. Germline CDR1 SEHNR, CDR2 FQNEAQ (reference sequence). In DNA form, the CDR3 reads TGTGCCAGCAGCCCTGGGGCAAGAGAGACCCAGTACTTC. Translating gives CASSPGARETQYF.

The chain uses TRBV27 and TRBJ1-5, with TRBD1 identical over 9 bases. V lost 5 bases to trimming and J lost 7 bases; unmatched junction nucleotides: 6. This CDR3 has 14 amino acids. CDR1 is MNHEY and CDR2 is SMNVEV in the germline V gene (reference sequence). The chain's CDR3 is CASSLQGQGQPQHF. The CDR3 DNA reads TGTGCCAGCAGTCTACAGGGACAGGGACAGCCCCAGCATTTT.

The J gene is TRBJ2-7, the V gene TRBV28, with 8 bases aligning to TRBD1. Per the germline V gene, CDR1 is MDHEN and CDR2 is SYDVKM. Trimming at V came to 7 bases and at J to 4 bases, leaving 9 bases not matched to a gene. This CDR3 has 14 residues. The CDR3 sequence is CASTLGQGSYEQYF. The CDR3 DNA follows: TGTGCCAGCACCCTAGGACAGGGAAGTTACGAGCAGTACTTC.

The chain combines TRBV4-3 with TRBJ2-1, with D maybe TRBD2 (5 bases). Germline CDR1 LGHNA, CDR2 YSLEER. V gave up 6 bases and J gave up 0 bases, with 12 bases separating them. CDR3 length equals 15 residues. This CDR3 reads CASREDLSSYNEQFF. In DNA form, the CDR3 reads TGCGCCAGCAGGGAGGATCTGAGCTCCTACAATGAGCAGTTCTTC.

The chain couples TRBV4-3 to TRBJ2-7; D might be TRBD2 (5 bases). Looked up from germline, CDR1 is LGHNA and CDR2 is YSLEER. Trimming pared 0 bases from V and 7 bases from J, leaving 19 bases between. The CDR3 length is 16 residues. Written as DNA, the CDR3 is TGCGCCAGCAGCCAAGATCTAGTCCCAGGAGGTTTGGAGCAGTACTTC. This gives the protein CASSQDLVPGGLEQYF.

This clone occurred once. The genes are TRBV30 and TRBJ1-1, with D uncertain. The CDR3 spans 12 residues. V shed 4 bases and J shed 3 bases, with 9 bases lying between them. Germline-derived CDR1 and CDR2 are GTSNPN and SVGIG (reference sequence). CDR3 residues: CAWKYTDTEAFF. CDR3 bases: TGTGCCTGGAAATACACCGACACTGAAGCTTTCTTT. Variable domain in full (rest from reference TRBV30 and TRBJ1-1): SQTIHQWPATLVQPVGSPLSLECTVEGTSNPNLYWYRQAAGRGLQLLFYSVGIGQISSEVPQNLSASRPQDRQFILSSKKLLLSDSGFYLCAWKYTDTEAFFGQGTRLTVV.

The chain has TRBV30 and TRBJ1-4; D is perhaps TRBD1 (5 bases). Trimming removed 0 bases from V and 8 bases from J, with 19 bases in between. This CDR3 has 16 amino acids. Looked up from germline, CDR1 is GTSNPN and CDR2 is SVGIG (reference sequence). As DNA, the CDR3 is TGTGCCTGGAGTGTCGGTTGGGGCAGGGCGATCGAAAAACTGTTTTTT. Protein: CAWSVGWGRAIEKLFF.

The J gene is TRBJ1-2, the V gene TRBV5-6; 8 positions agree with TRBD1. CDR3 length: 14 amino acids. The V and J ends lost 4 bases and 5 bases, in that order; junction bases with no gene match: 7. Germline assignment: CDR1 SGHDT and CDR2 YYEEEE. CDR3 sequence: CASSTRQGAYGYTF. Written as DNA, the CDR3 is TGTGCCAGCAGCACCAGGCAGGGGGCGTATGGCTACACCTTC.

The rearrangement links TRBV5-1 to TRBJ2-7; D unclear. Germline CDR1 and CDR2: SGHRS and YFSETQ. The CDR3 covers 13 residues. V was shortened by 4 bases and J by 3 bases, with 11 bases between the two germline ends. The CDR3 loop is CASSEDKNYEQYF. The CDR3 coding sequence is TGCGCCAGCAGCGAAGACAAGAACTACGAGCAGTACTTC.

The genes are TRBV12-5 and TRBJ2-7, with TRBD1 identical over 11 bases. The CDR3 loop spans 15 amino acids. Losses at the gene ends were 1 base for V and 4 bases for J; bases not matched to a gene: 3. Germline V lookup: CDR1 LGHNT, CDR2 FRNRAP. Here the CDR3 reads CASGLGTGGGYEQYF. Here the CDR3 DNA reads TGTGCTAGTGGTTTGGGGACAGGGGGCGGTTACGAGCAGTACTTC. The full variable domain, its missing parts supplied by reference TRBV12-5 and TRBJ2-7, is DARVTQTPRHKVTEMGQEVTMRCQPILGHNTVFWYRQTMMQGLELLAYFRNRAPLDDSGMPKDRFSAEMPDATLATLKIQPSEPRDSAVYFCASGLGTGGGYEQYFGPGTRLTVT.

Here the CDR3 reads CASSHLTAGRKETQYF. CDR3 nucleotides: TGCGCCAGCAGCCATCTGACCGCAGGAAGAAAAGAGACCCAGTACTTC. The chain uses TRBV5-1 and TRBJ2-5, with unresolved D. The CDR3 loop spans 16 amino acids. In germline, CDR1 is SGHRS, CDR2 YFSETQ. The germline V and J ends were trimmed by 4 bases and 3 bases, with 19 bases remaining between them.

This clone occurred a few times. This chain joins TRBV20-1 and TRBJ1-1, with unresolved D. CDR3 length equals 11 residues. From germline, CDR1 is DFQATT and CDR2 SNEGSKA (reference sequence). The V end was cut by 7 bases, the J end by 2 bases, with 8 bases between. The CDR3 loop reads CSGRTNTEAFF. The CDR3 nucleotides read TGCAGTGGCAGGACTAACACTGAAGCTTTCTTT.

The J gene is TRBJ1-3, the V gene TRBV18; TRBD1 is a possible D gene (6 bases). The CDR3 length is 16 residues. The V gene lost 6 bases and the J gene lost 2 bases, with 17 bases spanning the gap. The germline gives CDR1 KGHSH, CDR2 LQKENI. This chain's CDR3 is CASSQRTQGTGNTIYF. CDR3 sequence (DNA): TGTGCCAGCTCCCAGAGAACACAGGGAACTGGAAACACCATATATTTT.

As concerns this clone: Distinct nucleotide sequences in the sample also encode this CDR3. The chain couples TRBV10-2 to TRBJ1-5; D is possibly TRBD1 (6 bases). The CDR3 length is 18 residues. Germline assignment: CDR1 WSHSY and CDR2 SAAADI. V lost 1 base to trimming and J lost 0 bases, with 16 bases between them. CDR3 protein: CASSELEPWGPSNQPQHF. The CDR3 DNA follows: TGCGCCAGCAGTGAGTTAGAGCCCTGGGGGCCTAGCAATCAGCCCCAGCATTTT.

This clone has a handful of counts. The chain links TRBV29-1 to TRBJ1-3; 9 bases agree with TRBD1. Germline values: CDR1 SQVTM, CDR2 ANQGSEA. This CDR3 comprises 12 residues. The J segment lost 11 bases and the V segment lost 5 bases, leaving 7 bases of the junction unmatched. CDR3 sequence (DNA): TGCAGCGTTACGACAGGGGGAGGCCCCATATATTTT. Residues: CSVTTGGGPIYF.

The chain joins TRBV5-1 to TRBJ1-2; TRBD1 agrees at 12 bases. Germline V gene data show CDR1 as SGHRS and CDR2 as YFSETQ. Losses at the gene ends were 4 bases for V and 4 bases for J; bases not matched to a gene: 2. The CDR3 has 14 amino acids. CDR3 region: CASSPGQGAYGYTF. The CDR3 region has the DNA TGCGCCAGCAGCCCGGGACAGGGGGCCTATGGCTACACCTTC.

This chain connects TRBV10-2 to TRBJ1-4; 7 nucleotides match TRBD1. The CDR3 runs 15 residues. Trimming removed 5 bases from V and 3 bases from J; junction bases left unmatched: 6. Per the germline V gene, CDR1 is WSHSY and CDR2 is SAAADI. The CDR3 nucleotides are TGCGCCAGCAGTAACGACAGGGAGGCTAATGAAAAACTGTTTTTT. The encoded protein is CASSNDREANEKLFF.

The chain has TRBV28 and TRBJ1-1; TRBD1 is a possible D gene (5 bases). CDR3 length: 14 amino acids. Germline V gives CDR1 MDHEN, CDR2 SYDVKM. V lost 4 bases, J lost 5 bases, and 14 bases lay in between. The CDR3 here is CASSWGQRSTEAFF. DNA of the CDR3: TGTGCCAGCAGTTGGGGCCAAAGGAGTACTGAAGCTTTCTTT.

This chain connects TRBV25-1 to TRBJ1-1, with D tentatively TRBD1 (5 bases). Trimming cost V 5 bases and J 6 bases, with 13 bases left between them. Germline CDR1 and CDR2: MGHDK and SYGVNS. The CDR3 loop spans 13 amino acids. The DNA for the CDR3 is TGTGCCAGCAGTTCTCCACAGGTCCCTGAAGCTTTCTTT. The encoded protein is CASSSPQVPEAFF.

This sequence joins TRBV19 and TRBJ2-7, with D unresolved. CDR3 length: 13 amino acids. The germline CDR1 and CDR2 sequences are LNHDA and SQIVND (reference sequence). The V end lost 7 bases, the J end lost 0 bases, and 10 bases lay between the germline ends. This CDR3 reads CASKPPGSYEQYF. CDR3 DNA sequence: TGTGCCAGTAAGCCCCCTGGCTCCTACGAGCAGTACTTC.

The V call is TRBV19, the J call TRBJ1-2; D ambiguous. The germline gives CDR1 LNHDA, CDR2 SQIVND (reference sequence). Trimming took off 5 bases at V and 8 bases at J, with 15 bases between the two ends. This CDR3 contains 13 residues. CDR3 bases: TGTGCCAGTAGTCCTGGTTGGGCAGGAGGCTACACCTTC. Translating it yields CASSPGWAGGYTF.

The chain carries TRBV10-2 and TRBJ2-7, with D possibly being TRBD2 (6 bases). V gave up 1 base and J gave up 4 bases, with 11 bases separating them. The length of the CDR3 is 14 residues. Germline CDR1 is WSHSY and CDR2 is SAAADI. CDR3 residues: CASSEFPGAYEQYF. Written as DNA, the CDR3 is TGCGCCAGCAGTGAGTTTCCGGGAGCGTACGAGCAGTACTTC.

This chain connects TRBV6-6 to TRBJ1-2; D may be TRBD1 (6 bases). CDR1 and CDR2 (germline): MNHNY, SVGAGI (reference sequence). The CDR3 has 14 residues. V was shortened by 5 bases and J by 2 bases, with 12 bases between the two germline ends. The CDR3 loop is CASSPRTANYGYTF. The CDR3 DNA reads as TGTGCCAGCAGTCCCCGGACAGCCAACTATGGCTACACCTTC.

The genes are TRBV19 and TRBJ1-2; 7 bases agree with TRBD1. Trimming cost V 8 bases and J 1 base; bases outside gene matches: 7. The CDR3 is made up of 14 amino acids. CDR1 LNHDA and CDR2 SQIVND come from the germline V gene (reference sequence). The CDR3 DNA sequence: TGTGCCAGTGCGCCGGACAGGCGTAACTATGGCTACACCTTC. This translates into CASAPDRRNYGYTF.

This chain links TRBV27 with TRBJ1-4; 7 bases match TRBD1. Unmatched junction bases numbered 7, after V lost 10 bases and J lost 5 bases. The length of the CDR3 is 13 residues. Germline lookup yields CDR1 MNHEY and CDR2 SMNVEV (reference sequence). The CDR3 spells CATRDSLNEKLFF. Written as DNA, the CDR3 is TGTGCCACTCGGGACAGCCTGAATGAAAAACTGTTTTTT.

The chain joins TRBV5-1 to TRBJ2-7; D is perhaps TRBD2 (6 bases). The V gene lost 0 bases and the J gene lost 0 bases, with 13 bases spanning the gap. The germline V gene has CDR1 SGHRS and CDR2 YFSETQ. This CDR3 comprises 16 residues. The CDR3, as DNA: TGCGCCAGCAGCTTGGGATTCGGCGGGATCTCCTACGAGCAGTACTTC. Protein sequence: CASSLGFGGISYEQYF.

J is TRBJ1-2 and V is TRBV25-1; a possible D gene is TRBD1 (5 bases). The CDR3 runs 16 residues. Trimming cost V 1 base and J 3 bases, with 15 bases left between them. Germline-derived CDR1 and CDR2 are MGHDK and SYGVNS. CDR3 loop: CASSELGLGRDYGYTF. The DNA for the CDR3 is TGTGCCAGCAGTGAATTGGGGCTAGGCAGGGACTATGGCTACACCTTC.

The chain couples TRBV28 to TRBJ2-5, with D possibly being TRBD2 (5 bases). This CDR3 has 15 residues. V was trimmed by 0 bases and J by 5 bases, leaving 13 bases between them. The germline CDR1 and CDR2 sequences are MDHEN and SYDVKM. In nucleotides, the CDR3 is TGTGCCAGCAGTTTATGGGGTGTAGGAGGCGAGACCCAGTACTTC. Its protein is CASSLWGVGGETQYF.

The CDR3 coding sequence is TGTGCCAGCAGCTTAACCCCTACTAACTCTTACGAGCAGTACTTC. Translating it yields CASSLTPTNSYEQYF. This chain connects TRBV7-2 to TRBJ2-7; D gene unclear. Per the germline V gene, CDR1 is SGHTA and CDR2 is FQGNSA. The CDR3 is 15 amino acids. The V gene lost 2 bases and the J gene lost 4 bases, with 15 bases spanning the gap.